The 18 T cell receptor beta chains given below trace back to one sample, sequenced in a study of response to subunit inactivated influenza vaccine. From the RT-PCR reads, TCRdb called clonotypes with MiXCR, one entry per CDR3 protein. The sample has some 500,000 distinct CDR3 sequences, 10% to 15% seen once. Sample: PBMCs from blood, taken more than 35 days after vaccination. The receptors were sampled from a man in his fifties or sixties who received an inactivated influenza vaccine.

A few counts support this clonotype. The chain has TRBV11-2 and TRBJ2-1, with a tentative D call TRBD1 (6 bases). Germline CDR1 reads SGHAT; CDR2 reads FQNNGV. V lost 0 bases, J lost 4 bases, and 10 bases lay in between. The CDR3 runs to 15 residues. CDR3 coding DNA: TGTGCCAGCAGCTTAGAATACAGGGCGTACAATGAGCAGTTCTTC. As protein: CASSLEYRAYNEQFF.

This clonotype came up a few times. The CDR3 sequence is CASSSDRENNEQFF. The CDR3 DNA reads as TGCGCCAGCAGCTCCGACAGGGAGAACAATGAGCAGTTCTTC. The J gene is TRBJ2-1, the V gene TRBV5-1, with 7 bases matching TRBD1. The V gene's germline CDR1 is SGHRS and CDR2 YFSETQ. This CDR3 is 14 amino acids long. J gave up 5 bases and V 3 bases, and 5 bases lay outside the gene matches.

This clonotype has only a few counts. In DNA form, the CDR3 reads TGCAGCGTCCGGGACAGGACCCTCTACAATGAGCAGTTCTTC. Amino acids: CSVRDRTLYNEQFF. The chain couples TRBV29-1 to TRBJ2-1, with 8 bases lining up with TRBD1. The V and J ends lost 6 bases and 3 bases, in that order; junction bases with no gene match: 7. Germline CDR1 SQVTM, CDR2 ANQGSEA. The CDR3 has 14 residues.

At least ten counts were recorded for this clonotype. The chain has TRBV12-3 or TRBV12-4 and TRBJ1-5, with 9 bases identical to TRBD1. Unmatched junction bases numbered 8, after V lost 6 bases and J lost 5 bases. This CDR3 region has 15 residues. This CDR3 reads CASRADRGSYQPQHF. DNA of the CDR3: TGTGCCAGCAGAGCAGACAGGGGGAGCTATCAGCCCCAGCATTTT.

There are a few counts of this clonotype. V usage is TRBV5-1 and J usage is TRBJ2-1; D uncertain. CDR3 length: 13 amino acids. Germline values: CDR1 SGHRS, CDR2 YFSETQ. Trimming stripped 0 bases from V and 9 bases from J, with 10 bases between. CDR3 in DNA: TGCGCCAGCAGCTTGGAATCAGGCTTTGAGCAGTTCTTC. It translates to CASSLESGFEQFF.

This clonotype appeared a few times. At one boundary the junction diverges from the germline segment, which might be a read error. The chain recombines TRBV20-1 with TRBJ2-1; 8 bases agree with TRBD1. The CDR3 totals 14 residues. The germline gives CDR1 DFQATT, CDR2 SNEGSKA (reference sequence). CDR3 protein: CSAAQGAIYDEQFF. The CDR3 DNA sequence: TGCAGTGCTGCTCAGGGGGCGATCTACGATGAGCAGTTCTTC.

The chain has TRBV4-3 and TRBJ2-1; 13 bases map to TRBD2. The junction had 13 bases not matched to a gene; V was cut back by 2 bases and J by 6 bases. This CDR3 has 19 amino acids. Germline V lookup: CDR1 LGHNA, CDR2 YSLEER. The CDR3 sequence is CASSQRLAGGLLPPNEQFF. Here the CDR3 DNA reads TGCGCCAGCAGCCAACGACTAGCGGGAGGCCTCCTTCCTCCCAATGAGCAGTTCTTC.

The V and J genes are TRBV7-2 and TRBJ2-2; the match to TRBD2 covers 8 bases. Per the germline V gene, CDR1 is SGHTA and CDR2 is FQGNSA. J was trimmed by 5 bases and V by 1 base; bases with no gene match: 3. This CDR3 spans 15 amino acids. CDR3 nucleotide sequence: TGTGCCAGCAGCTTAGGACTAGCGTGGACCGGGGAGCTGTTTTTT. Protein: CASSLGLAWTGELFF.

This chain joins TRBV6-2 or TRBV6-3 and TRBJ2-7; possible D gene TRBD2, 6 bases. Trimming shortened V by 3 bases and J by 6 bases, and 18 bases separated the two germline ends. The CDR3 extends over 15 amino acids. Per the germline V gene, CDR1 is MNHEY and CDR2 is SVGEGT. The CDR3 nucleotides are TGTGCCAGCAGTTATTTGGCGGGGCCAGCCCTCGAGCAGTACTTC. As protein: CASSYLAGPALEQYF.

Turning to this clonotype: This may stem from a read error, because a much larger clone lies one nucleotide away. The chain carries TRBV12-3 or TRBV12-4 and TRBJ2-5, with a weak D call TRBD1 (6 bases). The CDR3 runs 15 residues. V was shortened by 1 base and J by 7 bases, with 16 bases between the two germline ends. As DNA, the CDR3 is TGTGCCAGCAGTTTAGTGGGCAGGGGAGTAAGGACCCAGTACTTC. As protein: CASSLVGRGVRTQYF.

V is TRBV11-2 and J is TRBJ2-5; D gene ambiguous. Per germline, CDR1 SGHAT and CDR2 FQNNGV. V lost 2 bases and J 2 bases, leaving 3 bases between the germline ends. The CDR3 length is 12 residues. The CDR3 sequence: CASSLQQETQYF. Written as DNA, the CDR3 is TGTGCCAGCAGCTTACAACAAGAGACCCAGTACTTC.

Only a few counts were recorded for this clonotype. This chain joins TRBV29-1 and TRBJ2-7; tentative D call: TRBD1 (6 bases). The CDR3 contains 17 residues. Germline V gene data show CDR1 as SQVTM and CDR2 as ANQGSEA. Trimming removed 1 base at V and 0 bases at J, with 19 bases between. The CDR3 sequence is CSVEGRSRQVISYEQYF. CDR3 DNA sequence: TGCAGCGTTGAAGGCCGGAGCAGACAGGTTATCTCCTACGAGCAGTACTTC.

This clonotype was detected only a few times. The chain combines TRBV12-3 or TRBV12-4 with TRBJ1-5; D is ambiguous. The CDR3 covers 18 residues. Trimming took 7 bases from V and 0 from J, leaving 22 bases between them. In nucleotides, the CDR3 is TGTGCCAGCATCTTCGTGGGCGATGCGCGATATAGCAATCAGCCCCAGCATTTT. Translation: CASIFVGDARYSNQPQHF.

The chain has TRBV20-1 and TRBJ1-2, with D perhaps matching TRBD1 (5 bases). V shed 5 bases and J shed 1 base, with 17 bases lying between them. Germline CDR1 reads DFQATT; CDR2 reads SNEGSKA (reference sequence). This CDR3 region has 15 residues. This CDR3 reads CSALSQGSDNYGYTF. The CDR3 nucleotides read TGCAGTGCTCTTTCTCAGGGCTCGGATAACTATGGCTACACCTTC.

The chain carries TRBV7-9 and TRBJ2-2; D gene uncertain. Between the trimmed V and J ends, which lost 5 bases and 2 bases, there was a span of 15 bases. CDR1 and CDR2 (germline): SEHNR, FQNEAQ (reference sequence). The CDR3 contains 16 residues. CDR3 protein: CASSLAPPGNTGELFF. Here the CDR3 DNA reads TGTGCCAGCAGCCTCGCCCCCCCGGGCAACACCGGGGAGCTGTTTTTT.

The sample holds many counts of this clonotype. V is TRBV29-1 and J is TRBJ2-3, with 10 bases matching TRBD2. The CDR3 consists of 14 residues. Germline V gene lookup returns CDR1 SQVTM and CDR2 ANQGSEA. V lost 3 bases and J lost 7; bases outside the gene matches: 7. CDR3 sequence reads: CSVDPTSGPHTQYF. The CDR3 DNA follows: TGCAGCGTTGACCCGACTAGCGGGCCGCATACGCAGTATTTT.

This sequence joins TRBV6-1 and TRBJ2-1; either TRBD1 or TRBD2 may fit D (5 bases each). Germline V gene data show CDR1 as MNHNS and CDR2 as SASEGT. The CDR3 runs 11 residues. The V and J ends lost 11 bases and 10 bases respectively, with 15 bases between them. This CDR3 reads CALGEVGEQFF. The CDR3 bases are TGTGCCCTGGGGGAAGTCGGCGAGCAGTTCTTC.

This clonotype was detected only a few times. The rearrangement links TRBV4-2 to TRBJ2-7; 11 bases map to TRBD1. The germline V gene has CDR1 LGHNA and CDR2 YNFKEQ. V lost 5 bases to trimming and J lost 3 bases; unmatched junction nucleotides: 6. The CDR3 has 15 amino acids. CDR3 sequence: CASSLQGQGDYEQYF. CDR3 in DNA: TGTGCCAGCAGCTTACAGGGACAGGGGGACTACGAGCAGTACTTC.